A selection of T cell receptor beta chains follows, all from one sample in a study of neurological immune-mediated disorders. TCRdb recomputed calls from the 5' RACE reads with MiXCR, one row per CDR3 protein. The sample includes about 99,000 distinct CDR3 sequences, less than 14% seen only once; the top ten take around 3.1%. Sequenced sample: PBMCs. The origin of the receptors is a female donor with HTLV-1-associated myelopathy (HAM/TSP). The CDR3 runs from the conserved cysteine through the conserved F or W. Each record gives: D gene, J gene, V gene, clone size, CDR3 DNA, CDR3 protein. D genes are given only for firm matches. Clone size is stated in some rows and not others, as once, few, many or a class when expanded.

d_call: -
j_call: TRBJ2-3
v_call: TRBV5-1
clone_size: many
cdr3_nt: TGCGCCAGCAGCTTGAATAGCGGCAGCACAGATACGCAGTATTTT
cdr3_aa: CASSLNSGSTDTQYF

d_call: TRBD2
j_call: TRBJ2-2
v_call: TRBV6-5
clone_size: many
cdr3_nt: TGTGCCAGCAGTTATGGGGGACTAGCGGGAAGTGGGGAGCTGTTTTTT
cdr3_aa: CASSYGGLAGSGELFF

d_call: -
j_call: TRBJ1-5
v_call: TRBV20-1
clone_size: many
cdr3_nt: TGCAGTGCTAGAGATGCTGGTAATAGCAATCAGCCCCAGCATTTT
cdr3_aa: CSARDAGNSNQPQHF

d_call: -
j_call: TRBJ2-3
v_call: TRBV5-1
clone_size: medium-sized
cdr3_nt: TGCGCCAGCAGCCCTGGCGGCAGGGGAACAGATACGCAGTATTTT
cdr3_aa: CASSPGGRGTDTQYF

d_call: -
j_call: TRBJ2-7
v_call: TRBV20-1
clone_size: -
cdr3_nt: TGCAGTGCTAGAGAGGTCCGGAAGGGGCTCACCTACGAGCAGTACTTC
cdr3_aa: CSAREVRKGLTYEQYF

d_call: -
j_call: TRBJ2-2
v_call: TRBV5-1
clone_size: many
cdr3_nt: TGCGCCAGCAGCTTGGATCGGGCAACCGGGGAGCTGTTTTTT
cdr3_aa: CASSLDRATGELFF

d_call: -
j_call: TRBJ2-5
v_call: TRBV29-1
clone_size: -
cdr3_nt: TGCAGCGCCGACACAGGGGTTCGGGAGACCACGTACTTC
cdr3_aa: CSADTGVRETTYF

d_call: TRBD2
j_call: TRBJ2-1
v_call: TRBV12-3/TRBV12-4
clone_size: -
cdr3_nt: TGTGCCAGCAGTTTCACTAGCGGCTCCTACAATGAGCAGTTCTTC
cdr3_aa: CASSFTSGSYNEQFF

d_call: -
j_call: TRBJ2-7
v_call: TRBV6-5
clone_size: many
cdr3_nt: TGTGCCAGCAGTTACGGGGGACAAGGGGCCCACGAGCAGTACTTC
cdr3_aa: CASSYGGQGAHEQYF

d_call: -
j_call: TRBJ2-7
v_call: TRBV4-1
clone_size: many
cdr3_nt: TGCGCCAGCAGCCAAGGAGCCGGGACGGGGACCTACGAGCAGTACTTC
cdr3_aa: CASSQGAGTGTYEQYF

d_call: TRBD2
j_call: TRBJ2-5
v_call: TRBV5-1
clone_size: -
cdr3_nt: TGCGCCAGCAGCCCAACTAGCGGGGGAATAGAGACCCAGTACTTC
cdr3_aa: CASSPTSGGIETQYF

d_call: TRBD1
j_call: TRBJ1-5
v_call: TRBV5-1
clone_size: many
cdr3_nt: TGCGCCAGCAGTCTGCTCAGGGGGAGCAATCAGCCCCAGCATTTT
cdr3_aa: CASSLLRGSNQPQHF

d_call: TRBD2
j_call: TRBJ2-3
v_call: TRBV5-1
clone_size: many
cdr3_nt: TGCGCCAGCAGCTTGGGAGTAGCGGGGGCCACAGATACGCAGTATTTT
cdr3_aa: CASSLGVAGATDTQYF

d_call: -
j_call: TRBJ2-3
v_call: TRBV3-1
clone_size: many
cdr3_nt: TGTGCCAGCAGGGCGCGTGATACGCAGTATTTT
cdr3_aa: CASRARDTQYF

d_call: -
j_call: TRBJ2-7
v_call: TRBV28
clone_size: many
cdr3_nt: TGTGCCAGCAGTTCGATCGGGGCTGGATATAGGTACGAGCAGTACTTC
cdr3_aa: CASSSIGAGYRYEQYF

d_call: -
j_call: TRBJ1-6
v_call: TRBV5-1
clone_size: many
cdr3_nt: TGCGCCAGCAGCTTGGTACTGAATAATTCACCCCTCCACTTT
cdr3_aa: CASSLVLNNSPLHF

d_call: TRBD2
j_call: TRBJ2-2
v_call: TRBV12-3/TRBV12-4
clone_size: -
cdr3_nt: TGTGCCAGCAGTTTGACGGGGGGGCACACCGGGGAGCTGTTTTTT
cdr3_aa: CASSLTGGHTGELFF

d_call: TRBD1
j_call: TRBJ2-2
v_call: TRBV10-2
clone_size: many
cdr3_nt: TGCGCCAGCAGTGACCTTACTATCAGGGACAGGGGAGTCGGGGAGCTGTTTTTT
cdr3_aa: CASSDLTIRDRGVGELFF

d_call: TRBD2
j_call: TRBJ2-1
v_call: TRBV20-1
clone_size: few
cdr3_nt: TGCAGTGCTAAGGGTCTAGCGGGGGGGTCTAATGAGCAGTTCTTC
cdr3_aa: CSAKGLAGGSNEQFF

d_call: -
j_call: TRBJ2-2
v_call: TRBV5-1
clone_size: many
cdr3_nt: TGCGCCAGCAGCTTTCAACAGGGACGCCTAACCGGGGAGCTGTTTTTT
cdr3_aa: CASSFQQGRLTGELFF

d_call: -
j_call: TRBJ1-1
v_call: TRBV4-3
clone_size: -
cdr3_nt: TGCGCCAACAGCCAAGGCTCAAAACAGCGGGCAGGCACTGAAGCTTTCTTT
cdr3_aa: CANSQGSKQRAGTEAFF

d_call: -
j_call: TRBJ2-4
v_call: TRBV20-1
clone_size: many
cdr3_nt: TGCAGTGCTACCAATCGGCTAAGGAAAAACATTCAGTACTTC
cdr3_aa: CSATNRLRKNIQYF

d_call: TRBD2
j_call: TRBJ2-1
v_call: TRBV28
clone_size: many
cdr3_nt: TGTGCCAGCAGGCAGACCGCCGGGACTAGCGGGGGGGCCTGGGAGTTCTTC
cdr3_aa: CASRQTAGTSGGAWEFF

d_call: TRBD1
j_call: TRBJ2-3
v_call: TRBV20-1
clone_size: few
cdr3_nt: TGCAGTGCTAGATCCTCCTTACAGGGGCGCGATACGCAGTATTTT
cdr3_aa: CSARSSLQGRDTQYF

d_call: -
j_call: TRBJ2-7
v_call: TRBV20-1
clone_size: many
cdr3_nt: TGCAGTGCTCTCCAAGCGGGCTCTGCCTACGAGCAGTACTTC
cdr3_aa: CSALQAGSAYEQYF

d_call: -
j_call: TRBJ2-2
v_call: TRBV5-6
clone_size: many
cdr3_nt: TGTGCCAGCAGCTCCCGCCGGAGCAGGTTAAACACCGGGGAGCTGTTTTTT
cdr3_aa: CASSSRRSRLNTGELFF

d_call: -
j_call: TRBJ1-2
v_call: TRBV4-1
clone_size: -
cdr3_nt: TGCGCCAGCAGCCAAGCCTCGGGGGGGGGCTTGGGCTATGGCTACACCTTC
cdr3_aa: CASSQASGGGLGYGYTF

d_call: TRBD2
j_call: TRBJ2-3
v_call: TRBV5-1
clone_size: many
cdr3_nt: TGCGCCAGCAGCCCACCTCGGACTAGCGGGGGTGTTCGCGTTACGCAGTATTTT
cdr3_aa: CASSPPRTSGGVRVTQYF

d_call: -
j_call: TRBJ2-3
v_call: TRBV20-1
clone_size: many
cdr3_nt: TGCAGTGTCAGATTGCCTAGCACAGATACGCAGTATTTT
cdr3_aa: CSVRLPSTDTQYF

d_call: TRBD2
j_call: TRBJ2-1
v_call: TRBV28
clone_size: -
cdr3_nt: TGTGCCAGCACCATGGGGACTAGAGGGCCGAATGAGCGGTTCTTC
cdr3_aa: CASTMGTRGPNERFF

d_call: -
j_call: TRBJ2-5
v_call: TRBV7-2
clone_size: many
cdr3_nt: TGTGCCAGCAGCCCGCAGGGCCTGGGGACCCAGTACTTC
cdr3_aa: CASSPQGLGTQYF

d_call: -
j_call: TRBJ1-1
v_call: TRBV2
clone_size: few
cdr3_nt: TGTGCCAGCAGTGAACAGGGTTTGAACACTGAAGCTTTCTTT
cdr3_aa: CASSEQGLNTEAFF

d_call: -
j_call: TRBJ2-3
v_call: TRBV20-1
clone_size: many
cdr3_nt: TGCAGTGCTAAAAGACCCGGGGACACCCTCGTAGATACGCAGTATTTT
cdr3_aa: CSAKRPGDTLVDTQYF

d_call: -
j_call: TRBJ1-2
v_call: TRBV11-2
clone_size: few
cdr3_nt: TGTGCCAGCAGCTTAGGTCGGGGGGGATATGGCTACACCTTC
cdr3_aa: CASSLGRGGYGYTF

d_call: -
j_call: TRBJ1-4
v_call: TRBV5-1
clone_size: many
cdr3_nt: TGCGCCAGCAGCCCGACAGGCGGAGAAGAAAAACTGTTTTTT
cdr3_aa: CASSPTGGEEKLFF

d_call: TRBD1
j_call: TRBJ2-1
v_call: TRBV20-1
clone_size: many
cdr3_nt: TGCAGTGCTCCGGGACAGGGCCCCTGGGAGCAGTTCTTC
cdr3_aa: CSAPGQGPWEQFF

d_call: -
j_call: TRBJ2-7
v_call: TRBV5-5
clone_size: -
cdr3_nt: TGTGCCAGCAGCCCGATCGGGGTAGGGAACGAGCAGTACTTC
cdr3_aa: CASSPIGVGNEQYF

d_call: TRBD1
j_call: TRBJ2-5
v_call: TRBV12-3/TRBV12-4
clone_size: many
cdr3_nt: TGTGCCAGCAGTGGGGGGACAGGGGTCCAAGAGACCCAGTACTTC
cdr3_aa: CASSGGTGVQETQYF

d_call: -
j_call: TRBJ2-3
v_call: TRBV20-1
clone_size: many
cdr3_nt: TGCAGTGCCAGTGGAAGGGGGTTGGCAGATACGCAGTATTTT
cdr3_aa: CSASGRGLADTQYF

d_call: -
j_call: TRBJ1-1
v_call: TRBV5-1
clone_size: many
cdr3_nt: TGCGCCAGCAGCTCCGATTCCTCGGGGGGCACTGAAGCTTTCTTT
cdr3_aa: CASSSDSSGGTEAFF

d_call: -
j_call: TRBJ2-3
v_call: TRBV5-1
clone_size: many
cdr3_nt: TGCGCCAGCAGCTTGACAGACAGAGATACGCAGTATTTT
cdr3_aa: CASSLTDRDTQYF

d_call: -
j_call: TRBJ2-1
v_call: TRBV7-3
clone_size: many
cdr3_nt: TGTGCCAGCAGCTTCCTACCTCGGGAGCAACAGGGAAATGAGCAGTTCTTC
cdr3_aa: CASSFLPREQQGNEQFF

d_call: -
j_call: TRBJ1-2
v_call: TRBV3-1
clone_size: many
cdr3_nt: TGTGCCAGCAGCCAAGATTATGGGGTCGGCTATGGCTACACCTTC
cdr3_aa: CASSQDYGVGYGYTF